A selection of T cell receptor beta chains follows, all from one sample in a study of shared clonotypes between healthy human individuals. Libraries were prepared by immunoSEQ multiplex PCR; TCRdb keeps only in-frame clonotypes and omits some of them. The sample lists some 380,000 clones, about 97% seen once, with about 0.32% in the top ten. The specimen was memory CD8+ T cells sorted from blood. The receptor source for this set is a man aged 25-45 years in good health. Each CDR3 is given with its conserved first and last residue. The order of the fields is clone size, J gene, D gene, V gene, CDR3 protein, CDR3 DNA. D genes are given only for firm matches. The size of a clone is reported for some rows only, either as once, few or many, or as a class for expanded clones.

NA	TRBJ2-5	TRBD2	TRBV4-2	CASSRGLAAEETQYF	TGTGCCAGCAGCCGGGGACTAGCGGCGGAAGAGACCCAGTACTTC
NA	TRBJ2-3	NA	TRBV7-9	CASSLMGTSLSDTQYF	TGTGCCAGCAGCCTCATGGGGACCTCCTTGTCAGATACGCAGTATTTT
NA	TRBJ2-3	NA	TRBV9	CASSVGDTQYF	TGTGCCAGCAGCGTAGGGGATACGCAGTATTTT
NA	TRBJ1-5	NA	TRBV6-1	CASSATTGLNQPQHF	TGTGCCAGCAGTGCAACGACAGGACTCAATCAGCCCCAGCATTTT
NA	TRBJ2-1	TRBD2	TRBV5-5	CASSFRGLAGGNEQFF	TGTGCCAGCAGCTTTAGGGGTCTAGCGGGAGGAAATGAGCAGTTCTTC
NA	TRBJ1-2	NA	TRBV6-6	CASTPTGYHGYTF	TGTGCCAGCACCCCCACAGGGTATCATGGCTACACCTTC
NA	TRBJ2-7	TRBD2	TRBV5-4	CASSLASGSYEQYF	TGTGCCAGCAGCTTGGCTAGCGGGAGTTACGAGCAGTACTTC
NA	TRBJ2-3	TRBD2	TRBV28	CASSSTSGRAWGTDTQYF	TGTGCCAGCAGTTCCACTAGCGGGAGGGCCTGGGGCACAGATACGCAGTATTTT
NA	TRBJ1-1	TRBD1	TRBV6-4	CASRRGPDTEAFF	TGTGCCAGCAGAAGGGGGCCCGACACTGAAGCTTTCTTT
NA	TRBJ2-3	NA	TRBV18	CASSPYRNTDTQYF	TGTGCCAGCTCACCCTACAGGAACACAGATACGCAGTATTTT
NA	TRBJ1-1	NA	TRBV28	CASLGGTEAFF	TGTGCCAGCCTGGGAGGCACTGAAGCTTTCTTT
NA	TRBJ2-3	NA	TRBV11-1	CASSLAGGTDTQYF	TGTGCCAGCAGCTTAGCAGGGGGCACAGATACGCAGTATTTT
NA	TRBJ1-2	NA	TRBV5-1	CASSLRNNYGYTF	TGCGCCAGCAGCCTAAGAAACAACTATGGCTACACCTTC
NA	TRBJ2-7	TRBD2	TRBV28	CASKRIAGPSYEQYF	TGTGCCAGCAAGAGGATAGCGGGACCCTCCTACGAGCAGTACTTC
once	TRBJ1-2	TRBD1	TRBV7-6	CASSLATGAPFDGYTF	TGTGCCAGCAGCTTAGCTACAGGGGCTCCTTTCGATGGCTACACCTTC
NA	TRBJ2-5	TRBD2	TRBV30	CACSKTSGPQETQYF	TGTGCCTGTAGTAAAACTAGCGGGCCTCAAGAGACCCAGTACTTC
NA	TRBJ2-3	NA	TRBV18	CASSDQTASSTDTQYF	TGTGCCAGCTCCGACCAGACAGCCTCTAGCACAGATACGCAGTATTTT
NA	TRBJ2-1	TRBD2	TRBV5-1	CASSTSGRTSSYNEQFF	TGCGCCAGCAGCACTAGCGGGAGGACCAGCTCCTACAATGAGCAGTTCTTC
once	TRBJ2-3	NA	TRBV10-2	CASSEVRLITDTQYF	TGCGCCAGCAGTGAGGTCCGCCTCATCACAGATACGCAGTATTTT
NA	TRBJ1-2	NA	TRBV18	CASSPIIPGPEDYGYTF	TGTGCCAGCTCACCCATTATCCCAGGGCCCGAAGACTATGGCTACACCTTC
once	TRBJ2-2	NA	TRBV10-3	CAISESGTPLNTGELFF	TGTGCCATCAGTGAGTCGGGGACCCCTCTGAACACCGGGGAGCTGTTTTTT
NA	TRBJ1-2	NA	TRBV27	CASSLFSGYSGYTF	TGTGCCAGCAGTTTATTTTCAGGGTATAGTGGCTACACCTTC
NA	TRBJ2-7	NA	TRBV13	CASSLFPGKDEQYF	TGTGCCAGCAGCTTATTCCCAGGGAAGGACGAGCAGTACTTC
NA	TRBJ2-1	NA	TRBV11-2	CASSLVSYYEQFF	TGTGCCAGCAGCTTAGTCAGTTACTATGAGCAGTTCTTC
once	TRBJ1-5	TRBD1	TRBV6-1	CASSTRGYSNQPQHF	TGTGCCAGCAGTACCAGGGGGTATAGCAATCAGCCCCAGCATTTT
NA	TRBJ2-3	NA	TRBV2	CASRRGSDTQYF	TGTGCCAGCAGGAGAGGTTCAGATACGCAGTATTTT
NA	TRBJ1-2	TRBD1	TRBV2	CASSEGTGKPNYGYTF	TGTGCCAGCAGCGAAGGGACAGGGAAGCCGAACTATGGCTACACCTTC
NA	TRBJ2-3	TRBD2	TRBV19	CASSMGTSRSADTQYF	TGTGCCAGTAGTATGGGGACTAGCCGGTCCGCAGATACGCAGTATTTT
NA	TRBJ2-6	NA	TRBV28	CASSLEGAGANVLTF	TGTGCCAGCAGTTTAGAGGGGGCTGGGGCCAACGTCCTGACTTTC
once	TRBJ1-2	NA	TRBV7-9	CASSSQLYGYTF	TGTGCCAGCAGCTCCCAACTCTATGGCTACACCTTC
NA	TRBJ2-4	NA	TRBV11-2	CASSSDRNIQYF	TGTGCCAGCAGCTCGGACAGAAACATTCAGTACTTC
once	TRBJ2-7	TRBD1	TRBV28	CASSSLTGPISYEQYF	TGTGCCAGCAGTTCGTTGACAGGGCCAATTTCCTACGAGCAGTACTTC
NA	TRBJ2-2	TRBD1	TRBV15	CATMRDRAAGELFF	TGTGCCACCATGAGGGACAGGGCCGCCGGGGAGCTGTTTTTT
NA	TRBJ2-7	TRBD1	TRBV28	CASSIRDRGYEQYF	TGTGCCAGCAGTATCCGGGACAGGGGCTACGAGCAGTACTTC
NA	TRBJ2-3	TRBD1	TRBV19	CASSNRGVDTQYF	TGTGCCAGTAGTAACAGGGGTGTAGATACGCAGTATTTT
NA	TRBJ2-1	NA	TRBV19	CASSTIMGEQFF	TGTGCCAGTAGTACTATCATGGGTGAGCAGTTCTTC
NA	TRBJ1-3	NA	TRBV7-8	CASSLVVGPPSGNTIYF	TGTGCCAGCAGCTTAGTTGTCGGGCCACCCTCTGGAAACACCATATATTTT
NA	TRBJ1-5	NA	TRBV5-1	CASSLEGSPNQPQHF	TGCGCCAGCAGCTTGGAAGGATCCCCAAATCAGCCCCAGCATTTT
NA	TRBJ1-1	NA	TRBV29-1	CSVATGNTEAFF	TGCAGCGTTGCCACAGGGAACACTGAAGCTTTCTTT
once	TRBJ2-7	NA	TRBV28	CASSLFDRSYEQYF	TGTGCCAGCAGTTTATTCGACAGGTCCTACGAGCAGTACTTC
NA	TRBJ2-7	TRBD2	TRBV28	CASSLPTSADYEQYF	TGTGCCAGCAGTTTACCGACTAGCGCTGACTACGAGCAGTACTTC
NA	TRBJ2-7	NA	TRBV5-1	CASSPNYEQYF	TGCGCCAGCAGCCCAAACTACGAGCAGTACTTC
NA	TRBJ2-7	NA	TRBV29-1	CSAETVNSYEQYF	TGCAGCGCAGAGACAGTTAACTCCTACGAGCAGTACTTC
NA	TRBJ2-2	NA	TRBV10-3	CAITRGQAGELFF	TGTGCCATCACGAGAGGGCAGGCCGGGGAGCTGTTTTTT
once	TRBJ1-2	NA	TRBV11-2	CASSRGPYGYTF	TGTGCCAGCAGCCGAGGGCCCTATGGCTACACCTTC
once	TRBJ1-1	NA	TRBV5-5	CASRRVNTEAFF	TGTGCCAGCAGGAGGGTGAACACTGAAGCTTTCTTT
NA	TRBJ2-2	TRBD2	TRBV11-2	CASSRQTSGSTGELFF	TGTGCCAGCAGCCGTCAGACTAGCGGGAGCACCGGGGAGCTGTTTTTT
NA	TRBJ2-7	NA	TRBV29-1	CSVDNSYEQYF	TGCAGCGTTGACAACTCCTACGAGCAGTACTTC
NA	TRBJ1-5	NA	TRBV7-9	CASSTGGGTSQHF	TGTGCCAGCAGCACGGGAGGGGGGACTAGTCAGCATTTT
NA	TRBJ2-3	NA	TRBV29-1	CSVEVTIDTQYF	TGCAGCGTTGAAGTCACGATAGATACGCAGTATTTT
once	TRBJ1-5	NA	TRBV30	CAYLKGPENYSNQPQHF	TGTGCCTACCTAAAAGGGCCCGAAAATTATAGCAATCAGCCCCAGCATTTT
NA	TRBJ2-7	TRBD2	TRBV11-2	CASMRREAPYEQYF	TGTGCCAGCATGCGGCGGGAGGCCCCCTACGAGCAGTACTTC
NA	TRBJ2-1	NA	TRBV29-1	CSVANSYSSYNEQFF	TGCAGCGTTGCAAACTCCTACAGCTCCTACAATGAGCAGTTCTTC
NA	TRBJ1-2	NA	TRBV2	CASSEAAGGYTF	TGTGCCAGCAGTGAAGCTGCCGGGGGCTACACCTTC
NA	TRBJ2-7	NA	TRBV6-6	CASSYWEQGREQYF	TGTGCCAGCAGTTATTGGGAACAGGGGAGGGAGCAGTACTTC
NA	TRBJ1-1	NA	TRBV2	CASTGVGDTEAFF	TGTGCCAGCACGGGGGTGGGGGATACTGAAGCTTTCTTT
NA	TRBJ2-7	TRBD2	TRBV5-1	CASSLATSGYEQYF	TGCGCCAGCAGCTTGGCGACTAGCGGGTACGAGCAGTACTTC